Included here is one T cell receptor beta chain sequence, with context. Its antigen is not identified. These data originate in a study of shared clonotypes between healthy human individuals. This CDR3 spans 15 amino acids. Looked up from germline, CDR1 is LGHNA and CDR2 is YSLEER. Trimming removed 0 bases from V and 4 bases from J, with 10 bases in between. TCRdb's table, derived via immunoSEQ multiplex PCR, lists solely in-frame clones and lacks some. Of about 1.5 million clones listed, under 99% were seen once; the top ten hold about 0.42%. General study results and limits: Clonotypes which were not shared had lower generation probabilities than clonotypes that all four donors shared. Rarefaction gave evidence that sorted-subset sequencing remained incomplete despite large depth. Read depth was anticipated to influence clonotype sharing among donors.

J is TRBJ2-1 and V is TRBV4-3; D unclear. Specimen: naive CD4+ T cells sorted from blood. The subset: CD45RA+ positively selected. The clonotype comes from a man younger than 40 in good health. CDR3 in amino acids: CASSQEGSVYNEQFF. The DNA of the CDR3 is TGCGCCAGCAGCCAAGAAGGCTCCGTATACAATGAGCAGTTCTTC.